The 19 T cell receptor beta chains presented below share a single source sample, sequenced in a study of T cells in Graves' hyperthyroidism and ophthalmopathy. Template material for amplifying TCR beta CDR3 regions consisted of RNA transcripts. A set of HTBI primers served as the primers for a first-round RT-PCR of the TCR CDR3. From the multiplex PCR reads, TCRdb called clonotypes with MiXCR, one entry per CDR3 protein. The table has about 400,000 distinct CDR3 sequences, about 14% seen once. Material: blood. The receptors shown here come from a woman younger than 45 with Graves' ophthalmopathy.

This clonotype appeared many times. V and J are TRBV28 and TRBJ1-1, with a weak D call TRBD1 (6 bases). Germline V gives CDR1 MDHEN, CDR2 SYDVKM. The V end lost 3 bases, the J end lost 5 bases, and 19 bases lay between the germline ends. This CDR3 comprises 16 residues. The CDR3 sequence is CASSLFQGTGGTEAFF. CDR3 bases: TGTGCCAGCAGTTTGTTTCAGGGGACCGGAGGGACTGAAGCTTTCTTT.

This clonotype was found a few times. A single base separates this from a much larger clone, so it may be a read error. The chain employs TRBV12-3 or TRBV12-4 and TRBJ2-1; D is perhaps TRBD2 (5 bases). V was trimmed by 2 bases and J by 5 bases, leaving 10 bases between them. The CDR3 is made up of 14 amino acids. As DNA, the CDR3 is TGTGCCAGCAGTTTACACAGCGGAAACAATGAGCAGTTCTTC. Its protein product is CASSLHSGNNEQFF.

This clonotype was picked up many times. In nucleotides, the CDR3 is TGTGCCAGCAGTTACCGAGGGGGCGTCGATTCACCCCTCCACTTT. Its translation: CASSYRGGVDSPLHF. The chain couples TRBV6-6 to TRBJ1-6; 7 bases are a match to TRBD1. Unmatched junction bases numbered 6, after V lost 2 bases and J lost 8 bases. The CDR3 is 15 residues long. Germline loops: CDR1 MNHNY, CDR2 SVGAGI (reference sequence).

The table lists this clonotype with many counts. The CDR3 DNA reads as TGTGCCAGCAGTTTACGGCATAACTATGGCTACACCTTC. The encoded protein is CASSLRHNYGYTF. The chain couples TRBV27 to TRBJ1-2; D is unresolved. The V gene lost 2 bases and the J gene lost 1 base, with 5 bases spanning the gap. The length of the CDR3 is 13 residues. Germline CDR1 and CDR2: MNHEY and SMNVEV (reference sequence).

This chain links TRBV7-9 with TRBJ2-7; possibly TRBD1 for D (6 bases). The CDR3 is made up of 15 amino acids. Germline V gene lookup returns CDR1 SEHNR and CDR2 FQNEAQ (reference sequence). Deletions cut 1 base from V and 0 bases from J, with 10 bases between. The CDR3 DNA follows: TGTGCCAGCAGCTTAGGGCTGGGGGCCTCCTACGAGCAGTACTTC. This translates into CASSLGLGASYEQYF.

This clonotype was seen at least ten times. The CDR3 protein is CASSHQTAGIDTGELFF. CDR3 nucleotide sequence: TGTGCCAGCAGCCACCAGACGGCAGGGATCGACACCGGGGAGCTGTTTTTT. The chain combines TRBV14 with TRBJ2-2; possible D gene TRBD1, 5 bases. Trimming took 3 bases from V and 3 from J, leaving 17 bases between them. This CDR3 has 17 amino acids. Germline V lookup: CDR1 SGHDN, CDR2 FVKESK.

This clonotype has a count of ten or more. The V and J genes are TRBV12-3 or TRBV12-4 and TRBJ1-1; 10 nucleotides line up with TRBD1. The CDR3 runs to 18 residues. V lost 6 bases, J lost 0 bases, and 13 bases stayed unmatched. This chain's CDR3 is CASRYRQGAPGLNTEAFF. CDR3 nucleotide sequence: TGTGCCAGCAGATATCGACAGGGGGCGCCGGGGCTGAACACTGAAGCTTTCTTT.

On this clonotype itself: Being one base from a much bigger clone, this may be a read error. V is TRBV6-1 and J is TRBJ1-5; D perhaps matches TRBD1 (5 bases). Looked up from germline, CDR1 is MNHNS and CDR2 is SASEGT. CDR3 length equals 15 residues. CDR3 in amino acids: CASSVYRLGNQPRHF. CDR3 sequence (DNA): TGTGCCAGCAGTGTTTACAGGTTAGGGAATCAGCCCCGGCATTTT.

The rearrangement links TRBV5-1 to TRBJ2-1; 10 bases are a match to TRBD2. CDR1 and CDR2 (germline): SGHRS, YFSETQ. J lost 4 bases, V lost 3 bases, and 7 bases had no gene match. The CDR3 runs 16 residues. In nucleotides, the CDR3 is TGCGCCAGCAGCTCGAGCGGGGGGGCGGTGTACAATGAGCAGTTCTTC. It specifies CASSSSGGAVYNEQFF.

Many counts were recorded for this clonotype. The CDR3 reads CASSPASGPIRDTQYF. The CDR3, as DNA: TGTGCCAGCAGTCCCGCTAGCGGCCCTATACGGGATACGCAGTATTTT. The rearrangement links TRBV12-3 or TRBV12-4 to TRBJ2-3; 7 nucleotides agree with TRBD2. After removal of 5 bases from V and 6 bases from J, the junction contained 14 bases not matched to a gene. The CDR3 sequence is 16 residues long.

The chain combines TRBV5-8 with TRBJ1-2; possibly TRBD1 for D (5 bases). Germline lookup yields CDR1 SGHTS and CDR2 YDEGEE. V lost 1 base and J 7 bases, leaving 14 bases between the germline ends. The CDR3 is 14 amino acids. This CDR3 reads CASSLPLGGSGYTF. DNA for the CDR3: TGTGCCAGCAGCTTGCCGCTTGGGGGTTCTGGCTACACCTTC.

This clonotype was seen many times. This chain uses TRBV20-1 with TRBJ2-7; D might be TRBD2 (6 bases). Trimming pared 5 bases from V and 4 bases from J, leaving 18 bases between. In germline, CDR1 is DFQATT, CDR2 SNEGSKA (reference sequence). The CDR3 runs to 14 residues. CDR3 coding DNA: TGCAGTGCTTCCGGGAGTACTTTTACTTACGAGCAGTACTTC. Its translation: CSASGSTFTYEQYF.

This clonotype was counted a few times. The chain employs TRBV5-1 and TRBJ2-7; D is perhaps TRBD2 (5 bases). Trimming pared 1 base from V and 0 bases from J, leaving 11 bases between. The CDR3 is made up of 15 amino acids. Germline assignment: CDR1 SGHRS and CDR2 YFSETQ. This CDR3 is CASSLRAESSYEQYF. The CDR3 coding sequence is TGCGCCAGCAGCTTGCGAGCGGAGAGCTCCTACGAGCAGTACTTC.

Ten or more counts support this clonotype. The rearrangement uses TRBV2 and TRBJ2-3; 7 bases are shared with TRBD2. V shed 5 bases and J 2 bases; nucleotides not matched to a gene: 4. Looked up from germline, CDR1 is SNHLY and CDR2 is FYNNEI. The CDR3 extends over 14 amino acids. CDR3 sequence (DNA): TGTGCCAGCAGTCGAGCGGGGCACACAGATACGCAGTATTTT. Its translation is CASSRAGHTDTQYF.

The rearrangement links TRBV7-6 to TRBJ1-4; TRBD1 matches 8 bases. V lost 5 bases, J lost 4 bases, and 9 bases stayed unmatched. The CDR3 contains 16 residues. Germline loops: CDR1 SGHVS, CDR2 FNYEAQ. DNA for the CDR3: TGTGCCAGCAGCCCGGGACAGGTTGTTCGTAATGAAAAACTGTTTTTT. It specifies CASSPGQVVRNEKLFF.

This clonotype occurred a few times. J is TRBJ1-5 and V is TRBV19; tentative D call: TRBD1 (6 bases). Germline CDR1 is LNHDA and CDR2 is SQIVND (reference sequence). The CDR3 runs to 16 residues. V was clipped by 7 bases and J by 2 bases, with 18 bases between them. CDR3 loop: CASKRWEQGGNQPQHF. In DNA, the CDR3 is TGTGCCAGTAAACGATGGGAACAGGGTGGCAATCAGCCCCAGCATTTT.

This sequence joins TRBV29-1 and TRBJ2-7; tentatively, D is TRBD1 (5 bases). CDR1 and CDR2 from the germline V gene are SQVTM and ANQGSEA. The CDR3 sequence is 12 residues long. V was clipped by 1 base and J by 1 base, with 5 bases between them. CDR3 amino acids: CSVEGQSYEQYF. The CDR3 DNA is TGCAGCGTTGAAGGACAGTCCTACGAGCAGTACTTC.

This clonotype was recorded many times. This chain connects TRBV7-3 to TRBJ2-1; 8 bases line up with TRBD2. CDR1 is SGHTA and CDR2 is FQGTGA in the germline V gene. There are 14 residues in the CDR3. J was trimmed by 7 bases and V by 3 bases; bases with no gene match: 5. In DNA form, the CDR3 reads TGTGCCAGCAGCTTCCGGGGGGGCCATAATGAGCAGTTCTTC. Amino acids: CASSFRGGHNEQFF.

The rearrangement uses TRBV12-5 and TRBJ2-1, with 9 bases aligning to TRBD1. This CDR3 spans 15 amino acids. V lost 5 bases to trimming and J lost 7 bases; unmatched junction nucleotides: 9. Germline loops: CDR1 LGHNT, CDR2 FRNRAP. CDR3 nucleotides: TGTGCTAGTGGTCCCTCACAGGGGGCGCGGAATGAGCAGTTCTTC. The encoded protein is CASGPSQGARNEQFF.